Shown below are 23 T cell receptor beta chains from a single sample sequenced in a study of T cell responses to AZD1222 COVID-19 vaccine. The assay was immunoSEQ multiplex PCR, and TCRdb's table has in-frame clones only and misses some. Of 110,000 to 150,000 clones listed, around 92% were seen once; the top ten hold less than 3.5%. The material was peripheral blood, obtained 28 days after the second AZD1222 dose. These receptors were taken from an adult who received the AZD1222 COVID-19 vaccine.

The rearrangement uses TRBV6-5 and TRBJ2-7, with 10 bases identical to TRBD1. CDR3 length: 15 amino acids. V gave up 10 bases and J gave up 3 bases; unmatched junction bases: 12. Looked up from germline, CDR1 is MNHEY and CDR2 is SVGAGI. The CDR3 nucleotides are TGTGCCACCCTGGTTAGGACAGGGGGAGGCTACGAGCAGTACTTC. This codes for CATLVRTGGGYEQYF.

The rearrangement links TRBV16 to TRBJ1-3, with a possible D match to TRBD1 (5 bases). Trimming stripped 0 bases from V and 0 bases from J, with 9 bases between. CDR3 length: 16 residues. The germline CDR1 and CDR2 sequences are KGHSY and FQNENV. Here the CDR3 DNA reads TGTGCCAGCAGCCAATCTAGACAGCACTCTGGAAACACCATATATTTT. Amino acids: CASSQSRQHSGNTIYF.

The chain links TRBV5-1 to TRBJ2-7; the match to TRBD1 covers 7 bases. The CDR3 covers 15 residues. V lost 4 bases and J lost 3; bases outside the gene matches: 10. CDR1 and CDR2 (germline): SGHRS, YFSETQ. CDR3 loop: CASSPGGSGGYEQYF. For the CDR3, the DNA is TGCGCCAGCAGCCCGGGTGGATCAGGGGGCTACGAGCAGTACTTC. The whole variable domain, filled in from reference TRBV5-1 and TRBJ2-7, reads KAGVTQTPRYLIKTRGQQVTLSCSPISGHRSVSWYQQTPGQGLQFLFEYFSETQRNKGNFPGRFSGRQFSNSRSEMNVSTLELGDSALYLCASSPGGSGGYEQYFGPGTRLTVT.

The V gene is TRBV5-1, the J gene TRBJ2-2; possible D gene TRBD1, 6 bases. The CDR3 length is 17 residues. CDR1 and CDR2 from the germline V gene are SGHRS and YFSETQ. Trimming left V 4 bases short and J 5 bases short, with 21 bases between. The CDR3 here is CASSPGDGGPRTGELFF. In DNA, the CDR3 is TGCGCCAGCAGCCCTGGGGATGGGGGCCCGCGGACCGGGGAGCTGTTTTTT.

CDR3 loop: CASSFSDSLDHEQYF. The DNA of the CDR3 is TGTGCCAGCAGCTTTTCGGACTCGCTGGATCACGAGCAGTACTTC. J is TRBJ2-7 and V is TRBV7-8, with a tentative D call TRBD2 (5 bases). CDR3 length: 15 residues. CDR1 and CDR2 (germline): SGHVS, FQNEAQ. V lost 3 bases and J lost 5, with 17 bases in between.

The chain couples TRBV27 to TRBJ1-2; no firm D call. Germline values: CDR1 MNHEY, CDR2 SMNVEV (reference sequence). The CDR3 runs 11 residues. V was shortened by 0 bases and J by 8 bases, with 4 bases between the two germline ends. In DNA, the CDR3 is TGTGCCAGCAGTTTATCGATCGGCTACACCTTC. As protein: CASSLSIGYTF.

A word on this clone: The junction does not match germline at one end; this may be a read error. The gene calls are TRBV7-8 and TRBJ2-2; 7 nucleotides line up with TRBD1. Germline CDR1 and CDR2: SGHVS and FQNEAQ. The CDR3 is made up of 16 amino acids. The CDR3 sequence is CASSRRQGSNPGELFF. The CDR3 coding sequence is TGTGCCAGCAGCCGCCGACAGGGCTCGAACCCCGGGGAGCTGTTTTTT. Looking up the rest from reference TRBV7-8 and TRBJ2-2 gives the full variable domain: GAGVSQSPRYKVAKRGQDVALRCDPISGHVSLFWYQQALGQGPEFLTYFQNEAQLDKSGLPSDRFFAERPEGSVSTLKIQRTQQEDSAVYLCASSRRQGSNPGELFFGEGSRLTVL.

This clone came up once. This sequence joins TRBV6-5 and TRBJ2-5; TRBD2 matches 12 bases. Per the germline V gene, CDR1 is MNHEY and CDR2 is SVGAGI. After removal of 7 bases from V and 4 bases from J, the junction contained 7 bases not matched to a gene. This CDR3 has 15 residues. The CDR3 loop reads CASTSSGRAGETQYF. In DNA form, the CDR3 reads TGTGCCAGCACCTCTAGCGGGAGGGCCGGAGAGACCCAGTACTTC.

This chain links TRBV19 with TRBJ1-1; D unclear. The CDR3 is 13 residues long. V gave up 5 bases and J gave up 7 bases, with 14 bases separating them. Per the germline V gene, CDR1 is LNHDA and CDR2 is SQIVND (reference sequence). CDR3 in DNA: TGTGCCAGTAGTGTCGCCTCCTACAGTGAAGCTTTCTTT. Protein: CASSVASYSEAFF.

The gene calls are TRBV6-2 or TRBV6-3 and TRBJ2-7; 13 bases are a match to TRBD2. Unmatched junction bases numbered 7, after V lost 6 bases and J lost 8 bases. The CDR3 has 14 amino acids. The V gene's germline CDR1 is MNHEY and CDR2 SVGEGT. CDR3 loop: CASSFWTSGSQQYF. In DNA, the CDR3 is TGTGCCAGCAGCTTCTGGACTAGCGGGAGTCAGCAGTACTTC.

The chain links TRBV25-1 to TRBJ2-1; D unclear. The germline CDR1 and CDR2 sequences are MGHDK and SYGVNS. This CDR3 is 13 amino acids long. Trimming took off 1 base at V and 5 bases at J, with 6 bases between the two ends. Written as DNA, the CDR3 is TGTGCCAGCAGTGAATGGGTCAACAATGAGCAGTTCTTC. This encodes CASSEWVNNEQFF.

The DNA for the CDR3 is TGTGCCAGTAGAAGGACGGGAGAGGACACCGGGGAGCTGTTTTTT. The encoded protein is CASRRTGEDTGELFF. The V gene is TRBV19, the J gene TRBJ2-2; a weak D match, TRBD2 (6 bases). Trimming stripped 6 bases from V and 3 bases from J, with 14 bases between. The CDR3 sequence is 15 residues long. Per germline, CDR1 LNHDA and CDR2 SQIVND (reference sequence).

In DNA form, the CDR3 reads TGTGCCAGCAGCCCGGCAGGGGGACGTATGTACGAGCAGTACTTC. The encoded protein is CASSPAGGRMYEQYF. The V and J genes are TRBV14 and TRBJ2-7; TRBD1 agrees at 7 bases. Trimming at V came to 4 bases and at J to 4 bases, leaving 10 bases not matched to a gene. CDR1 and CDR2 from the germline V gene are SGHDN and FVKESK. The CDR3 covers 15 residues.

The chain is built from TRBV28 and TRBJ1-4; 8 bases agree with TRBD1. V was pared by 2 bases and J by 4 bases, with 0 bases of the junction left unmatched. CDR3 length equals 14 residues. The V gene's germline CDR1 is MDHEN and CDR2 SYDVKM. The CDR3 reads CASSLGQGNEKLFF. CDR3 coding DNA: TGTGCCAGCAGTTTAGGACAGGGTAATGAAAAACTGTTTTTT.

The chain recombines TRBV11-3 with TRBJ2-3; 10 bases align to TRBD2. This CDR3 comprises 14 residues. Germline values: CDR1 SGHNT, CDR2 YENEEA. Trimming took 3 bases from V and 8 from J; bases not matched to a gene: 5. The CDR3 coding sequence is TGTGCCAGCAGCTTCGGACTAGCGGAGGGTACGCAGTATTTT. This gives the protein CASSFGLAEGTQYF.

This clone was seen just once. J is TRBJ1-5 and V is TRBV19; 9 bases line up with TRBD1. J was trimmed by 5 bases and V by 9 bases; bases with no gene match: 5. CDR3 length equals 13 residues. Germline V gene data show CDR1 as LNHDA and CDR2 as SQIVND (reference sequence). The CDR3 bases are TGTGCCAGCCAACAGGGGGCGGATCAGCCCCAGCATTTT. As protein: CASQQGADQPQHF.

The rearrangement joins TRBV5-4 to TRBJ1-1; unclear D gene. The CDR3 is 13 residues long. Trimming took 0 bases from V and 1 from J, leaving 4 bases between them. Germline loops: CDR1 SGHNT, CDR2 YYREEE (reference sequence). This CDR3 is CASSLAENTEAFF. The DNA for the CDR3 is TGTGCCAGCAGCTTGGCCGAGAACACTGAAGCTTTCTTT.

This chain uses TRBV10-2 with TRBJ2-3; 8 bases fit TRBD2. Per the germline V gene, CDR1 is WSHSY and CDR2 is SAAADI. J gave up 2 bases and V 2 bases, and 3 bases lay outside the gene matches. CDR3 size: 15 residues. The CDR3 coding sequence is TGCGCCAGCAGTGAGGCGGGAGGCGTCACAGATACGCAGTATTTT. Its translation: CASSEAGGVTDTQYF.

The rearrangement uses TRBV7-2 and TRBJ2-1, with D maybe TRBD1 (5 bases). V gave up 1 base and J gave up 1 base, with 8 bases separating them. The CDR3 totals 15 residues. Germline lookup yields CDR1 SGHTA and CDR2 FQGNSA. The CDR3 sequence is CASSLEGRSYNEQFF. The CDR3 DNA sequence: TGTGCCAGCAGCTTAGAGGGGCGGTCCTACAATGAGCAGTTCTTC.

This rearrangement joins TRBV6-5 to TRBJ1-1; 8 bases fit TRBD1. The ends lost 10 bases at V and 1 base at J; junction bases unmatched: 8. The CDR3 totals 14 residues. Looked up from germline, CDR1 is MNHEY and CDR2 is SVGAGI. CDR3 DNA: TGTGCCACAGGGGGCTTTTCCGCGAACACTGAAGCTTTCTTT. It is translated as CATGGFSANTEAFF.

This chain joins TRBV28 and TRBJ1-3; tentative D call: TRBD1 (6 bases). V was cut by 2 bases and J by 3 bases, with 11 bases left in between. Looked up from germline, CDR1 is MDHEN and CDR2 is SYDVKM. The CDR3 is made up of 15 amino acids. The CDR3 loop reads CASSLGGAIGNTIYF. CDR3 DNA sequence: TGTGCCAGCAGTTTAGGGGGGGCCATTGGAAACACCATATATTTT.

The rearrangement joins TRBV30 to TRBJ2-7, with TRBD1 identical over 9 bases. With V trimmed by 4 bases and J by 4 bases, 8 bases remained unmatched. The CDR3 consists of 14 residues. Germline CDR1 and CDR2: GTSNPN and SVGIG (reference sequence). CDR3 DNA sequence: TGTGCCTGGACCACCGGGACAGGGTTTTACGAGCAGTACTTC. Residues: CAWTTGTGFYEQYF. Using reference TRBV30 and TRBJ2-7 for the parts outside the CDR3, the full variable domain is SQTIHQWPATLVQPVGSPLSLECTVEGTSNPNLYWYRQAAGRGLQLLFYSVGIGQISSEVPQNLSASRPQDRQFILSSKKLLLSDSGFYLCAWTTGTGFYEQYFGPGTRLTVT.

The chain is built from TRBV25-1 and TRBJ1-1, with 8 bases matching TRBD1. CDR1 MGHDK and CDR2 SYGVNS come from the germline V gene. The CDR3 totals 14 residues. Trimming removed 3 bases from V and 4 bases from J; junction bases left unmatched: 4. CDR3 DNA sequence: TGTGCCAGCAGTGACCGGACAGGGCCCACTGAAGCTTTCTTT. Protein product: CASSDRTGPTEAFF.